The rows below give T cell receptor beta chains drawn from one sample of a study of OX40 agonist ivuxolimab in advanced cancers. The repertoire was sequenced with immunoSEQ multiplex PCR; TCRdb's copy has only in-frame clones and lacks some. Of around 56,000 clones in the sample, roughly 88% were seen once. The starting material was CD4+ or CD8+ T cells sorted from blood, obtained in a trial of the OX40 agonist ivuxolimab. Receptors originate from an adult with an advanced solid tumor such as melanoma, head and neck, liver or kidney cancer. The CDR3 runs from the conserved cysteine through the conserved F or W. A D gene is named only where the DNA matches it firmly. The size entry is marked missing in some rows and otherwise reads once, few, many or a size class.

j_call d_call v_call clone_size cdr3_nt cdr3_aa
TRBJ1-2 TRBD1 TRBV6-5 NA TGTGCCAGCGGGGATCCGGGACAGGGACCCTATGGCTACACCTTC CASGDPGQGPYGYTF
TRBJ2-3 TRBD2 TRBV2 NA TGTGCCAGCAGCGATCCGGGACTACGCACAGATACGCAGTATTTT CASSDPGLRTDTQYF
TRBJ1-5 NA TRBV19 NA TGTGCCAGTAGTATTGCTACTCGGGCCTATAGCAATCAGCCCCAGCATTTT CASSIATRAYSNQPQHF
TRBJ1-5 NA TRBV28 NA TGTGCCAGCAGAGTGGAGGTATGGGGAAGGGATCAGCCCCAGCATTTT CASRVEVWGRDQPQHF
TRBJ2-7 TRBD1 TRBV7-6 once TGTGCCAGCAGCTCGGGCCCAGGGGGTAGCTACTACGAGCAGTACTTC CASSSGPGGSYYEQYF
TRBJ2-3 TRBD2 TRBV2 NA TGTGCCAGCAGTGTACTCACTCCCGCTAGCGGGAGGGAGGACACAGATACGCAGTATTTT CASSVLTPASGREDTDTQYF
TRBJ2-7 NA TRBV27 once TGTGCCAGCAGTCACTTTTCGCCTAGCTCCTACGAGCAGTACTTC CASSHFSPSSYEQYF
TRBJ1-1 NA TRBV5-5 NA TGTGCCAGCAGCTTGGGACAGGTGACCAATGAAGCTTTCTTT CASSLGQVTNEAFF
TRBJ2-2 TRBD1 TRBV9 once TGTGCCAGCAGCGCGCGACAGGGTATGAACACCGGGGAGCTGTTTTTT CASSARQGMNTGELFF
TRBJ2-1 NA TRBV7-3 NA TGTGCCAGCAGCCCCTACCCCGGGACGGGCTACAATGAGCAGTTCTTC CASSPYPGTGYNEQFF
TRBJ2-2 NA TRBV6-6 NA TGTGCCATCTTCTTCGCCGGGGAGCTGTTTTTT CAIFFAGELFF
TRBJ2-7 TRBD2 TRBV28 NA TGTGCCAGCAGTTCCTCCCCCAAACTAGCGGGTCTTATCTACGAGCAGTACTTC CASSSSPKLAGLIYEQYF
TRBJ2-3 NA TRBV19 NA TGTGCCAGTAGTATGGGTACAGTTAGCACAGATACGCAGTATTTT CASSMGTVSTDTQYF
TRBJ1-3 NA TRBV29-1 NA TGCAGCGTGTCGAATAGCGGTGGAAACACCATATATTTT CSVSNSGGNTIYF
TRBJ2-5 NA TRBV5-4 NA TGTGCCAGCAGCTTGGGTGACTCGGTCCAGTACTTC CASSLGDSVQYF
TRBJ2-7 TRBD2 TRBV7-6 NA TGTGCCAGCAGCCACTCGGGAGGGGGGGACGAGCAGTACTTC CASSHSGGGDEQYF
TRBJ1-1 NA TRBV5-6 NA TGTGCCAGCAGCACGTACACTGAAGCTTTCTTT CASSTYTEAFF
TRBJ2-7 TRBD1 TRBV18 NA TGTGCCAGCTCACCACCCGACAGGGTTCCAACCTACGAGCAGTACTTC CASSPPDRVPTYEQYF
TRBJ1-1 NA TRBV7-9 NA TGTGCCAGCAGCTCTCGTGGAGCATACACTGAAGCTTTCTTT CASSSRGAYTEAFF
TRBJ1-5 NA TRBV7-9 NA TGTGCCAGCATCCGACCCCCGGACAGTAGCAATCAGCCCCAGCATTTT CASIRPPDSSNQPQHF
TRBJ2-1 TRBD2 TRBV15 NA TGTGCCACCAGCAGACTAGCGGGAGTTATAAATGAGCAGTTCTTC CATSRLAGVINEQFF
TRBJ1-1 NA TRBV21-1 NA TGTGCCAGCAGCAAGGCAGCTAGGGGGCTTACTGAAGCTTTCTTT CASSKAARGLTEAFF
TRBJ2-5 TRBD2 TRBV2 NA TGTGCCAGCAGTGAGGGACTAGCGGGGGGTATGGGAGAGACCCAGTACTTC CASSEGLAGGMGETQYF
TRBJ2-1 NA TRBV29-1 once TGCAGCGTTGTAGCAGGGTTCTACAATGAGCAGTTCTTC CSVVAGFYNEQFF
TRBJ2-5 NA TRBV6-1 NA TGTGCCAGCAGTGAACACGGGCTACCTAGACTCGAGACCCAGTACTTC CASSEHGLPRLETQYF
TRBJ1-2 NA TRBV4-1 once TGCGCCAGCAGCCAGTTTGAAGCGGGCTATGGCTACACCTTC CASSQFEAGYGYTF
TRBJ2-7 NA TRBV28 few TGTGCCAGCAGTCTATCCGGGGTCCCCTACGAGCAGTACTTC CASSLSGVPYEQYF
TRBJ2-1 NA TRBV15 once TGTGCCACCAGCAGAGTTATTACTAGTTTGGGGCAGTTCTTC CATSRVITSLGQFF
TRBJ2-2 NA TRBV4-1 NA TGCGCCAGCAGCCAACTCAACGGGGAGCTGTTTTTT CASSQLNGELFF
TRBJ2-1 TRBD2 TRBV2 medium-sized TGTGCCAGCAGTGAAGCTGGACTAGCGGGGGCGAATGAGCAGTTCTTC CASSEAGLAGANEQFF
TRBJ2-3 NA TRBV6-5 NA TGTGCCAGCAGTTACTCGCCAGGGGCAGATACGCAGTATTTT CASSYSPGADTQYF
TRBJ1-3 NA TRBV5-4 large TGTGCCAGCAGCTTGGGACCCAACTCTGGAAACACCATATATTTT CASSLGPNSGNTIYF
TRBJ1-1 NA TRBV6-6 NA TGTGCCAGCAGCCCCTTTGTTGGCGGGAACACTGAAGCTTTCTTT CASSPFVGGNTEAFF
TRBJ2-2 NA TRBV28 NA TGTGCCAGCAGTTTCTATCCGGGACGGACTAACACCGGGGAGCTGTTTTTT CASSFYPGRTNTGELFF
TRBJ1-1 NA TRBV10-1 NA TGCGCCAGCAGTGAGCCCCGACAGATGAACACTGAAGCTTTCTTT CASSEPRQMNTEAFF
TRBJ2-5 TRBD1 TRBV4-1 NA TGCGCCAGCAGCCAAGGGGGACAGGGATTCCTGGAGACCCAGTACTTC CASSQGGQGFLETQYF
TRBJ2-3 NA TRBV19 NA TGTGCCAGTAACCCCCACGCAAGCACAGATACGCAGTATTTT CASNPHASTDTQYF
TRBJ2-3 TRBD2 TRBV7-7 NA TGTGCCAGCAGCCCTGGGACTAGCGGGAGCCGTCCAGATACGCAGTATTTT CASSPGTSGSRPDTQYF
TRBJ1-1 TRBD1 TRBV5-1 NA TGCGCCAGCAGCCCAGGACAGGTGAACACTGAAGCTTTCTTT CASSPGQVNTEAFF
TRBJ2-5 NA TRBV21-1 NA TGTGCCAGCAGCAGGGGTGGGGCCCCGGCGGAGACCCAGTACTTC CASSRGGAPAETQYF
TRBJ1-6 NA TRBV7-9 once TGTGCCAGCAGCTTAGGGCAGGGCGGTTCACCCCTCCACTTT CASSLGQGGSPLHF
TRBJ2-2 NA TRBV21-1 NA TGTGCCAGCAGCAAAGAGGACGGAGTGCGGCTGTTTTTT CASSKEDGVRLFF
TRBJ1-2 NA TRBV16 NA TGTGCCAGCAGCCAATCGTTCAGGGGACTACTCGCTAACTATGGCTACACCTTC CASSQSFRGLLANYGYTF
TRBJ2-1 NA TRBV15 NA TGTGCCACCAGCAGAGAAGGACCGAGATTTTACAATGAGCAGTTCTTC CATSREGPRFYNEQFF
TRBJ2-6 NA TRBV19 NA TGTGCCAGTAGTATTAGCCCCGGGGCCAACGTCCTGACTTTC CASSISPGANVLTF
TRBJ1-1 TRBD1 TRBV4-3 NA TGCGCCAGCAGCCAAGAATACAGGGGGTACACTGAAGCTTTCTTT CASSQEYRGYTEAFF
TRBJ1-2 NA TRBV27 NA TGTGCCAGCAGTACGCCGCGGCCCGGGGATAACTATGGCTACACCTTC CASSTPRPGDNYGYTF
TRBJ2-7 TRBD1 TRBV5-6 NA TGTGCCAGCAGCTTCGGGACAGGGGTCTTCGACGAGCAGTACTTC CASSFGTGVFDEQYF
TRBJ1-1 NA TRBV5-1 NA TGCGCCAGCATTGTTGGAGATGGGGGGTGGAACACTGAAGCTTTCTTT CASIVGDGGWNTEAFF
TRBJ1-1 NA TRBV7-9 once TGTGCCAGCAGCTTAGTATCAGGGAACACTGAAGCTTTCTTT CASSLVSGNTEAFF
TRBJ1-5 NA TRBV6-5 NA TGTGCCAGCAGTTCGGTGGGGACCGGTCAGCCCCAGCATTTT CASSSVGTGQPQHF
TRBJ2-1 NA TRBV27 NA TGTGCCAGCTCCCCTGGCGATGCGAGGAATGAGCAGTTCTTC CASSPGDARNEQFF
TRBJ1-2 NA TRBV6-5 NA TGTGCCAGCAGTTACTCGAGACAGGAACTATACTATGGCTACACCTTC CASSYSRQELYYGYTF
TRBJ2-7 NA TRBV28 NA TGTGCCAGCACCACCCCCCAGGAGGGGTACGAGCAGTACTTC CASTTPQEGYEQYF